Each of the 14 T cell receptor beta chains below was sequenced from the same sample in a study of OX40 agonist ivuxolimab in advanced cancers. Method: immunoSEQ multiplex PCR; TCRdb's copy keeps in-frame clones and lacks some. The repertoire holds just under 80,000 clones, with approximately 91% as singletons. This material consisted of CD4+ or CD8+ T cells sorted from blood, taken in a trial of the OX40 agonist ivuxolimab. These receptor sequences come from an adult with an advanced solid tumor such as melanoma, head and neck, liver or kidney cancer.

The chain couples TRBV19 to TRBJ2-6; D possibly corresponds to TRBD2 (6 bases). Germline-derived CDR1 and CDR2 are LNHDA and SQIVND (reference sequence). Trimming left V 5 bases short and J 0 bases short, with 20 bases between. CDR3 size: 19 residues. The CDR3 DNA follows: TGTGCCAGTAGTTCCCCCGGGAGCATGATACGCTCTGGGGCCAACGTCCTGACTTTC. Residues: CASSSPGSMIRSGANVLTF.

This chain links TRBV19 with TRBJ2-1; tentative D call: TRBD1 (5 bases). The CDR3 contains 15 residues. Trimming cost V 1 base and J 3 bases, with 10 bases left between them. In germline, CDR1 is LNHDA, CDR2 SQIVND (reference sequence). The CDR3 loop reads CASSIVIGHYNEQFF. The CDR3 coding sequence is TGTGCCAGTAGTATAGTCATTGGACACTACAATGAGCAGTTCTTC.

This sequence joins TRBV27 and TRBJ2-5; 7 bases are a match to TRBD2. The CDR3 covers 14 residues. In germline, CDR1 is MNHEY, CDR2 SMNVEV (reference sequence). The V segment lost 0 bases and the J segment 10 bases; nucleotides outside the gene matches: 8. In nucleotides, the CDR3 is TGTGCCAGCAGTTTATCTGGCGGGAGAAGCGACCAGTACTTC. Its translation is CASSLSGGRSDQYF.

V is TRBV6-6 and J is TRBJ2-1, with unresolved D. Per the germline V gene, CDR1 is MNHNY and CDR2 is SVGAGI (reference sequence). This CDR3 spans 16 amino acids. V lost 0 bases and J 5 bases, leaving 14 bases between the germline ends. The DNA for the CDR3 is TGTGCCAGCAGTTACTCGAGGCAGGCCCAGAACAATGAGCAGTTCTTC. It is translated as CASSYSRQAQNNEQFF.

V gene TRBV18 combines with J gene TRBJ2-2; TRBD1 is a possible D gene (5 bases). The V end lost 3 bases, the J end lost 1 base, and 12 bases lay between the germline ends. CDR3 length equals 16 residues. CDR1 is KGHSH and CDR2 is LQKENI in the germline V gene. The CDR3 sequence is CASSPSQGGNTGELFF. The CDR3 DNA follows: TGTGCCAGCTCACCTTCCCAGGGCGGGAACACCGGGGAGCTGTTTTTT.

J is TRBJ2-5 and V is TRBV7-2, with no clear D. Germline lookup yields CDR1 SGHTA and CDR2 FQGNSA. This CDR3 is built from 14 residues. The germline V and J ends were trimmed by 2 bases and 2 bases, with 9 bases remaining between them. The CDR3 nucleotides read TGTGCCAGCAGCTTAATGAACAGACAAGAGACCCAGTACTTC. It encodes CASSLMNRQETQYF.

The chain recombines TRBV6-5 with TRBJ2-1; D may correspond to TRBD1 or TRBD2 (6 bases each). There are 14 residues in the CDR3. The germline gives CDR1 MNHEY, CDR2 SVGAGI. V was pared by 0 bases and J by 9 bases, with 12 bases between. This chain's CDR3 is CASSYSKGGFEQFF. DNA of the CDR3: TGTGCCAGCAGTTACTCGAAAGGGGGGTTTGAGCAGTTCTTC.

The V and J genes are TRBV11-3 and TRBJ2-3; 8 nucleotides match TRBD2. V lost 8 bases to trimming and J lost 2 bases; unmatched junction nucleotides: 9. Germline-derived CDR1 and CDR2 are SGHNT and YENEEA. This CDR3 has 15 amino acids. CDR3 in amino acids: CASAGGGGNTDTQYF. CDR3 sequence (DNA): TGTGCCAGCGCGGGAGGCGGGGGTAACACAGATACGCAGTATTTT.

The chain uses TRBV6-6 and TRBJ1-2; no reliable D call. Trimming left V 0 bases short and J 1 base short, with 9 bases between. The CDR3 spans 15 residues. CDR1 and CDR2 (germline): MNHNY, SVGAGI (reference sequence). This CDR3 reads CASSYSNPVNYGYTF. CDR3 nucleotides: TGTGCCAGCAGTTACTCGAATCCCGTTAACTATGGCTACACCTTC.

The CDR3 is CASSPRDRPGEQFF. The CDR3 DNA reads as TGTGCCAGTAGCCCCCGGGACCGCCCTGGGGAGCAGTTCTTC. The V gene is TRBV19, the J gene TRBJ2-1, with D perhaps given as TRBD1 or TRBD2 (5 bases each). The CDR3 has 14 amino acids. The germline V gene encodes CDR1 LNHDA and CDR2 SQIVND (reference sequence). Between the trimmed V and J ends, which lost 6 bases and 10 bases, there was a span of 19 bases. The whole variable domain, remainder taken from reference TRBV19 and TRBJ2-1, is DGGITQSPKYLFRKEGQNVTLSCEQNLNHDAMYWYRQDPGQGLRLIYYSQIVNDFQKGDIAEGYSVSREKKESFPLTVTSAQKNPTAFYLCASSPRDRPGEQFFGPGTRLTVL.

The rearrangement joins TRBV6-4 to TRBJ2-1, with D perhaps being TRBD1 or TRBD2 (5 bases each). This CDR3 is built from 16 residues. V lost 6 bases, J lost 8 bases, and 23 bases lay in between. Per germline, CDR1 MRHNA and CDR2 SNTAGT. The CDR3 nucleotides read TGTGCCAGCAGAGCAAACACCGGGGCAGGATCGGATGAGCAGTTCTTC. This encodes CASRANTGAGSDEQFF.

This chain connects TRBV6-5 to TRBJ1-2; 8 nucleotides agree with TRBD1. Germline lookup yields CDR1 MNHEY and CDR2 SVGAGI. Germline trimming cut 2 bases from V and 4 bases from J; bases unmatched to any gene: 3. The CDR3 spans 14 residues. The DNA of the CDR3 is TGTGCCAGCAGTTACACTGACAGGGGCTATGGCTACACCTTC. Encoded protein: CASSYTDRGYGYTF.

The J gene is TRBJ2-1, the V gene TRBV14; TRBD2 aligns across 9 bases. The ends lost 0 bases at V and 10 bases at J; junction bases unmatched: 7. The CDR3 has 15 residues. Germline V gene sequence: CDR1 SGHDN, CDR2 FVKESK. The CDR3 reads CASSQDLTSGREQFF. The CDR3 nucleotides are TGTGCCAGCAGCCAAGATTTAACTAGCGGGCGGGAGCAGTTCTTC.

The J gene is TRBJ2-1, the V gene TRBV5-5; D unclear. CDR3 length equals 14 residues. From germline, CDR1 is SGHKS and CDR2 YYEKEE (reference sequence). V was pared by 1 base and J by 4 bases, with 9 bases between. The CDR3 spells CASSLRVPYNEQFF. In DNA form, the CDR3 reads TGTGCCAGCAGCTTGCGAGTCCCATACAATGAGCAGTTCTTC. Combining the CDR3 with reference TRBV5-5 and TRBJ2-1 gives the whole variable domain DAGVTQSPTHLIKTRGQQVTLRCSPISGHKSVSWYQQVLGQGPQFIFQYYEKEERGRGNFPDRFSARQFPNYSSELNVNALLLGDSALYLCASSLRVPYNEQFFGPGTRLTVL.